The rows below give T cell receptor beta chains drawn from one sample of a study of blood T cells in healthy people across ages. In TCRdb, the 5' RACE reads were re-called with MiXCR into one record per CDR3 protein. Of 700,000 to 850,000 distinct CDR3 sequences in the sample, 40% to 65% are singletons; the top ten hold about 42%. The sample was blood. Receptor source: a man older than 75 in good health. The CDR3 runs from the conserved cysteine through the conserved F or W.

V gene: TRBV12-3/TRBV12-4; CDR3 protein: CASNGQGALTEAFF
V gene: TRBV18; CDR3 protein: CASSPGSGGEETQYF
V gene: TRBV20-1; CDR3 protein: CSATPARGYYNEQFF
V gene: TRBV5-1; CDR3 protein: CASSLGPPGAYNEQFF
V gene: TRBV3-1; CDR3 protein: CASRGDSGSWGYNEQFF
V gene: TRBV28; CDR3 protein: CASREGQGAGLYF
V gene: TRBV20-1; CDR3 protein: CSAESAYNEQFF
V gene: TRBV2; CDR3 protein: CASSEALPSNEQFF
V gene: TRBV27; CDR3 protein: CASSPPGLGADTQYF
V gene: TRBV12-3/TRBV12-4; CDR3 protein: CASSGAVSYNEQFF
V gene: TRBV4-1; CDR3 protein: CASSQTGQGHQPQHF
V gene: TRBV20-1; CDR3 protein: CSASPAGPTDTQYF
V gene: TRBV20-1; CDR3 protein: CSASGRLAYEQFF
V gene: TRBV24-1; CDR3 protein: CATSDSRKVNTGELFF
V gene: TRBV5-1; CDR3 protein: CASSLAGTSTYEQYF
V gene: TRBV7-2; CDR3 protein: CASRPRGANTEAFF
V gene: TRBV7-2; CDR3 protein: CASSSPRGPSYEQYF
V gene: TRBV7-6; CDR3 protein: CASSPSLAGDFSYEQYF
V gene: TRBV29-1; CDR3 protein: CSVQDSRTEAFF
V gene: TRBV11-2; CDR3 protein: CASSFGTGGHRYAYF
V gene: TRBV6-2/TRBV6-3; CDR3 protein: CASSSSGGRDTQYF
V gene: TRBV4-2; CDR3 protein: CASSQGLAGGGDTQYF
V gene: TRBV20-1; CDR3 protein: CSARKTPDSNQPQHF
V gene: TRBV7-9; CDR3 protein: CASSLFSPLGGKEQYF
V gene: TRBV7-2; CDR3 protein: CASSYGQGAGTEAFF
V gene: TRBV10-3; CDR3 protein: CAISTGTGDHEQYF
V gene: TRBV27; CDR3 protein: CASSPHWEGETQYF
V gene: TRBV2; CDR3 protein: CASSIEGQGAYEQYF
V gene: TRBV6-1; CDR3 protein: CASRIPKEEKLFF
V gene: TRBV25-1; CDR3 protein: CASSEKGMENGYTF
V gene: TRBV20-1; CDR3 protein: CSGSGEGYDYTF
V gene: TRBV5-1; CDR3 protein: CASSLVSSSLYEQYF
V gene: TRBV7-2; CDR3 protein: CASSFNRGRKQFF
V gene: TRBV28; CDR3 protein: CASSPLGSVSYNEQFF
V gene: TRBV9; CDR3 protein: CASSPLGDEGDTQYF
V gene: TRBV7-9; CDR3 protein: CASSPRYGAPEQYF
V gene: TRBV15; CDR3 protein: CATSRIREMNTEAFF
V gene: TRBV20-1; CDR3 protein: CSAPPGLAKTDTQYF
V gene: TRBV7-6; CDR3 protein: CASSLDRGLRAGANVLTF
V gene: TRBV7-2; CDR3 protein: CASSPRPMVGDSYEQYF
V gene: TRBV20-1; CDR3 protein: CSASKTSGTAYNEQFF
V gene: TRBV7-2; CDR3 protein: CASSPDPGRVQPQHF
V gene: TRBV4-1; CDR3 protein: CATRQGPQETQYF
V gene: TRBV27; CDR3 protein: CASSLLGGRTPYEQYF
V gene: TRBV24-1; CDR3 protein: CATSDGTPGPRYAYF
V gene: TRBV20-1; CDR3 protein: CSAIARGQETQYF
V gene: TRBV28; CDR3 protein: CASSFVQGTQYF
V gene: TRBV20-1; CDR3 protein: CSARDNWKETQYF
V gene: TRBV27; CDR3 protein: CASSGQGMGYTF
V gene: TRBV25-1; CDR3 protein: CASSDWGVNYGYTF
V gene: TRBV20-1; CDR3 protein: CSARSPGTSEQYF